The clone carrying this T cell receptor beta chain was seen a handful of times. Cohorts were assigned according to the clinical history that participants reported. The data stem from a study of blood T cell repertoires in COVID-19. Overall study: Researchers got acute and convalescent COVID-19 samples from the United States, Italy and Spain. PBMCs, B-cell-depleted T cells, or T cells were the source of the cDNA or gDNA that made up the material.

Under the authors' procedure: The authors estimated nucleated cell counts from reference gene primer amplification. TCRdb keeps only in-frame clones here, not all; method: immunoSEQ multiplex PCR. The V and J calls and clone size come from that table; D and trimming were worked out from the DNA. Counted here are about 390,000 clones, 87% occurring once; the ten biggest clones make up 10%. Germline V gene lookup returns CDR1 LNHDA and CDR2 SQIVND (reference sequence). The CDR3 spans 17 residues. The V and J ends lost 5 bases and 5 bases, in that order; junction bases with no gene match: 14. The chain uses TRBV19 and TRBJ1-1, with 10 positions matching TRBD1. The sequence came from a woman in her forties or fifties who had recovered from COVID-19. The sample taken for sequencing was PBMCs or T cells enriched from blood (not recorded which). The CDR3: CASSATGGILLGTEAFF. As DNA, the CDR3 is TGTGCCAGTAGTGCGACAGGGGGCATCTTGTTAGGTACTGAAGCTTTCTTT. Full variable domain (rest looked up from reference TRBV19 and TRBJ1-1): DGGITQSPKYLFRKEGQNVTLSCEQNLNHDAMYWYRQDPGQGLRLIYYSQIVNDFQKGDIAEGYSVSREKKESFPLTVTSAQKNPTAFYLCASSATGGILLGTEAFFGQGTRLTVV.